The 7 T cell receptor beta chains presented below share a single source sample, sequenced in a study of blood T cell repertoires in COVID-19. Sequencing used immunoSEQ multiplex PCR; TCRdb keeps in-frame clones, though not all of them. The sample shows under 500,000 clones, approximately 90% of them seen only once. The specimen sequenced was PBMCs or T cells enriched from blood (not recorded which). The receptors originated from a woman aged 18-29 years with acute COVID-19.

The CDR3 DNA is TGTGCCAGCAGCCAAGAAGCCTTGAGTAATGAAAAACTGTTTTTT. Encoded protein: CASSQEALSNEKLFF. The chain recombines TRBV3-1 (or the pseudogene TRBV3-2) with TRBJ1-4; D is ambiguous. Trimming pared 0 bases from V and 4 bases from J, leaving 9 bases between. The CDR3 totals 15 residues. Germline CDR1 is LGHDT and CDR2 is YNNKEL (reference sequence).

This clone occurred a few times. The V gene is TRBV19, the J gene TRBJ1-1; TRBD1 matches 9 bases. The V gene end was trimmed by 5 bases and the J gene end by 0 bases; junction bases not matched to a gene: 7. The CDR3 is 16 amino acids. From germline, CDR1 is LNHDA and CDR2 SQIVND (reference sequence). The chain's CDR3 is CASSQDRGRLNTEAFF. Written as DNA, the CDR3 is TGTGCCAGTAGTCAGGACAGGGGCCGATTGAACACTGAAGCTTTCTTT.

This clone was seen once. The V gene is TRBV7-9, the J gene TRBJ1-2; D call uncertain. This CDR3 has 13 amino acids. Trimming took off 5 bases at V and 2 bases at J, with 9 bases between the two ends. Germline values: CDR1 SEHNR, CDR2 FQNEAQ (reference sequence). The CDR3 bases are TGTGCCAGCAGCAACACCTTGAACTATGGCTACACCTTC. This gives the protein CASSNTLNYGYTF.

The CDR3 region is CASSPFDSSGNTIYF. Written as DNA, the CDR3 is TGTGCCAGCAGCCCCTTCGACAGCTCTGGAAACACCATATATTTT. V gene TRBV7-6 combines with J gene TRBJ1-3; D may be TRBD1 (5 bases). V was clipped by 5 bases and J by 0 bases, with 11 bases between them. There are 15 residues in the CDR3. In germline, CDR1 is SGHVS, CDR2 FNYEAQ.

The chain uses TRBV7-2 and TRBJ2-1, with D tentatively TRBD2 (5 bases). Germline CDR1 and CDR2: SGHTA and FQGNSA. V was clipped by 1 base and J by 5 bases, with 12 bases between them. The CDR3 has 15 amino acids. The chain's CDR3 is CASSLDREPHNEQFF. CDR3 DNA: TGTGCCAGCAGCTTAGATAGGGAGCCTCACAATGAGCAGTTCTTC. Using reference TRBV7-2 and TRBJ2-1 for the parts outside the CDR3, the full variable domain is GAGVSQSPSNKVTEKGKDVELRCDPISGHTALYWYRQSLGQGLEFLIYFQGNSAPDKSGLPSDRFSAERTGGSVSTLTIQRTQQEDSAVYLCASSLDREPHNEQFFGPGTRLTVL.

This clone was seen only once. The chain couples TRBV27 to TRBJ1-1; perhaps TRBD1 as D (6 bases). Germline CDR1 and CDR2: MNHEY and SMNVEV (reference sequence). The length of the CDR3 is 15 residues. V was clipped by 0 bases and J by 1 base, with 9 bases between them. The CDR3 protein is CASSLSRGGNTEAFF. The CDR3 coding sequence is TGTGCCAGCAGTTTATCAAGGGGGGGGAACACTGAAGCTTTCTTT.

This sequence joins TRBV9 and TRBJ1-3; D not certain. Trimming stripped 3 bases from V and 1 base from J, with 2 bases between. The CDR3 runs to 12 residues. The germline V gene has CDR1 SGDLS and CDR2 YYNGEE. In nucleotides, the CDR3 is TGTGCCAGCAGCGCTTCTGGAAACACCATATATTTT. It specifies CASSASGNTIYF.